This TCR beta chain was sequenced in a study of T cells after somatic rescue of genetic block. Sequencing used immunoSEQ multiplex PCR; TCRdb keeps in-frame clones, though not all of them. The table lists 80,000 to 90,000 clones, approximately 90% of them singletons. The length of the CDR3 is 15 residues. CDR1 LNHDA and CDR2 SQIVND come from the germline V gene (reference sequence). The V end lost 1 base, the J end lost 2 bases, and 8 bases lay between the germline ends. This sequence joins TRBV19 and TRBJ2-2; D call uncertain. The TCR comes from a woman aged 18 to 35. The specimen was peripheral blood mononuclear cells (PBMCs). The CDR3 nucleotides are TGTGCCAGTAGTATAGGTGGCCTCAACACCGGGGAGCTGTTTTTT. Protein sequence: CASSIGGLNTGELFF.